What follows are 22 T cell receptor beta chains derived from one specimen sequenced in a study of cytomegalovirus exposure and HLA in healthy donors. Primers included in the PCR were 60 Vbeta and 13 Jbeta primers. Method: immunoSEQ multiplex PCR; TCRdb's copy keeps in-frame clones and lacks some. The sample lists 150,000 to 200,000 clones; about 80% were seen once. The sequencing input was PBMCs. The receptors originated from a woman in her 40s in good health and CMV-seronegative.

The J gene is TRBJ1-1, the V gene TRBV22-1; no DNA check was done on the table's D call, TRBD1. TRBV22-1 is shown as a pseudogene. This CDR3 region has 15 residues. The CDR3 DNA follows: TGTCCTGGGAGCGCACGTGTCAGGGGGGAGACTGAAGCTTTCTTT. Its translation is CPGSARVRGETEAFF.

The J gene is TRBJ1-2, the V gene TRBV27; D remains unclear. Trimming pared 2 bases from V and 4 bases from J, leaving 8 bases between. CDR1 MNHEY and CDR2 SMNVEV come from the germline V gene (reference sequence). The CDR3 covers 13 residues. The CDR3 loop reads CASSLRRFYGYTF. CDR3 DNA: TGTGCCAGCAGTTTACGCAGATTCTATGGCTACACCTTC.

The rearrangement links TRBV30 to TRBJ2-7; 9 bases map to TRBD2. V shed 3 bases, J shed 6 bases, and the junction held 3 bases outside the gene matches. This CDR3 region has 12 residues. The germline gives CDR1 GTSNPN, CDR2 SVGIG (reference sequence). For the CDR3, the DNA is TGTGCCTGGAGGCGGGAGGGCGGCGAGCAGTACTTC. It specifies CAWRREGGEQYF.

This clone was detected only once. The chain combines TRBV12-5 with TRBJ2-5; 16 nucleotides match TRBD2. CDR1 is LGHNT, CDR2 FRNRAP, per germline. V trimming: 4 bases; J trimming: 1 base; junction bases outside the gene matches: 6. The CDR3 is 18 residues long. For the CDR3, the DNA is TGTGCTAGTGGTTCGGGACTAGCGGGAGGGCCGGGCCAAGAGACCCAGTACTTC. It translates to CASGSGLAGGPGQETQYF.

The rearrangement uses TRBV2 and TRBJ2-3; D gene uncertain. This CDR3 has 13 amino acids. The V end was cut by 2 bases, the J end by 1 base, with 4 bases between. Germline-derived CDR1 and CDR2 are SNHLY and FYNNEI. In nucleotides, the CDR3 is TGTGCCAGCAGTGAACTAGGCACAGATACGCAGTATTTT. Protein: CASSELGTDTQYF.

This clone was counted only a few times. CDR3 loop: CASSNTDRASGETQYF. The CDR3, as DNA: TGTGCCAGCAGCAATACGGACAGGGCGAGTGGGGAGACCCAGTACTTC. This chain connects TRBV21-1 to TRBJ2-5; the D call of TRBD1 is as the table states it, not checked on the DNA. TRBV21-1 has pseudogene status. The CDR3 length is 16 residues.

The chain links TRBV18 to TRBJ2-1; TRBD1 aligns across 11 bases. Per germline, CDR1 KGHSH and CDR2 LQKENI. The length of the CDR3 is 18 residues. V gave up 2 bases and J gave up 7 bases; unmatched junction bases: 13. The CDR3 is CASSPALLGTGGSNEQFF. The CDR3 nucleotides read TGTGCCAGCTCACCAGCGCTCCTCGGGACAGGGGGATCTAATGAGCAGTTCTTC.

This chain connects TRBV7-3 to TRBJ1-1; TRBD1 agrees at 7 bases. The J segment lost 4 bases and the V segment lost 4 bases, leaving 3 bases of the junction unmatched. Germline loops: CDR1 SGHTA, CDR2 FQGTGA. There are 13 residues in the CDR3. The CDR3 is CASSSQGSTEAFF. The CDR3 region has the DNA TGTGCCAGCAGCTCACAGGGGAGCACTGAAGCTTTCTTT.

The CDR3 DNA reads as TGCAGTGCTAGTGGAGGGACTGAAGCTTTCTTT. Protein: CSASGGTEAFF. This chain links TRBV20-1 with TRBJ1-1, with D unresolved. Per the germline V gene, CDR1 is DFQATT and CDR2 is SNEGSKA (reference sequence). V lost 3 bases and J lost 5, with 7 bases in between. The CDR3 is 11 residues long.

This rearrangement joins TRBV6-5 to TRBJ2-5, with D uncertain. The end of the DNA aligns better with TRBJ2-7, so the J call may be wrong. This CDR3 spans 13 amino acids. From germline, CDR1 is MNHEY and CDR2 SVGAGI. CDR3 loop: CASSSSDSYEQYF. CDR3 DNA sequence: TGTGCCAGCAGTTCCTCGGACTCCTACGAGCAGTACTTC.

CDR3 in amino acids: CASSLGQAGGSGEQFF. CDR3 bases: TGTGCCAGCAGCTTAGGACAAGCGGGAGGCAGCGGTGAGCAGTTCTTC. The chain is built from TRBV11-3 and TRBJ2-1; 9 bases are shared with TRBD2. Germline values: CDR1 SGHNT, CDR2 YENEEA. The CDR3 has 16 amino acids. V shed 1 base, J shed 9 bases, and the junction held 10 bases outside the gene matches. Full variable domain (missing parts from reference TRBV11-3 and TRBJ2-1): EAGVVQSPRYKIIEKKQPVAFWCNPISGHNTLYWYLQNLGQGPELLIRYENEEAVDDSQLPKDRFSAERLKGVDSTLKIQPAELGDSAVYLCASSLGQAGGSGEQFFGPGTRLTVL.

Details on this clone: At one boundary the junction diverges from the germline segment, which might be a read error. The V and J genes are TRBV19 and TRBJ2-7, with TRBD2 as a possible D gene (5 bases). The CDR3 covers 15 residues. Germline CDR1 and CDR2: LNHDA and SQIVND (reference sequence). The CDR3 region is CASSPDRRRDYAQYF. As DNA, the CDR3 is TGTGCCAGTAGTCCGGACCGACGAAGAGACTACGCGCAGTACTTC.

This clone was picked up one time. V usage is TRBV15 and J usage is TRBJ1-2, with 9 nucleotides matching TRBD1. With 1 base clipped from V and 6 bases from J, the junction kept 12 bases outside the gene matches. Per germline, CDR1 LNHNV and CDR2 YYDKDF (reference sequence). This CDR3 region has 17 residues. The CDR3 coding sequence is TGTGCCACCAGCAGAGGCCTCTCCGGGACAGGGATACATGGCTACACCTTC. Translated: CATSRGLSGTGIHGYTF.

This clone was picked up one time. The chain links TRBV27 to TRBJ2-3; 10 nucleotides line up with TRBD2. This CDR3 has 18 residues. With V trimmed by 5 bases and J by 5 bases, 16 bases remained unmatched. Germline lookup yields CDR1 MNHEY and CDR2 SMNVEV (reference sequence). CDR3 DNA sequence: TGTGCCAGCAGTATGATCCTGGGGCTAGCGGGAGTGGGAGATACGCAGTATTTT. Its protein is CASSMILGLAGVGDTQYF.

A note on this clone: A read error may produce the germline difference seen at one junction end. V and J are TRBV2 and TRBJ1-1; 9 bases are shared with TRBD1. This CDR3 is built from 14 residues. Germline lookup yields CDR1 SNHLY and CDR2 FYNNEI. CDR3 protein: CASSESTGGTETFF. CDR3 DNA sequence: TGTGCCAGCAGTGAATCAACAGGGGGCACTGAAACTTTCTTT.

V gene TRBV30 combines with J gene TRBJ1-2; tentatively, D is TRBD1 (6 bases). Trimming removed 4 bases at V and 5 bases at J, with 8 bases between. There are 11 residues in the CDR3. Germline CDR1 GTSNPN, CDR2 SVGIG (reference sequence). CDR3: CAWIQGYGYTF. As DNA, the CDR3 is TGTGCCTGGATACAGGGTTATGGCTACACCTTC.

The rearrangement links TRBV29-1 to TRBJ1-2, with 9 bases fitting TRBD1. Germline V CDR1 and CDR2: SQVTM, ANQGSEA. J lost 8 bases, V lost 7 bases, and 14 bases had no gene match. The CDR3 totals 14 residues. This CDR3 reads CSASPGQGIGGYTF. CDR3 nucleotide sequence: TGCAGCGCTTCCCCCGGACAGGGGATAGGGGGCTACACCTTC.

The CDR3 DNA reads as TGTGCCAGCAGTGACAGGGCCAGCAATCAGCCCCAGCATTTT. It is translated as CASSDRASNQPQHF. J is TRBJ1-5 and V is TRBV2, with D perhaps TRBD1 (5 bases). Trimming took 3 bases from V and 1 from J, leaving 7 bases between them. The CDR3 sequence is 14 residues long. CDR1 is SNHLY and CDR2 is FYNNEI in the germline V gene.

The chain uses TRBV5-1 and TRBJ2-1; D unresolved. The CDR3 runs 19 residues. V was pared by 0 bases and J by 5 bases, with 24 bases between. Germline V gene lookup returns CDR1 SGHRS and CDR2 YFSETQ. As DNA, the CDR3 is TGCGCCAGCAGCTTGGGAACGGCCACTTGGGCGTTGCCCAACAATGAGCAGTTCTTC. Translation gives CASSLGTATWALPNNEQFF. Together with reference TRBV5-1 and TRBJ2-1, the CDR3 gives the full variable domain: KAGVTQTPRYLIKTRGQQVTLSCSPISGHRSVSWYQQTPGQGLQFLFEYFSETQRNKGNFPGRFSGRQFSNSRSEMNVSTLELGDSALYLCASSLGTATWALPNNEQFFGPGTRLTVL.

The V and J genes are TRBV9 and TRBJ1-1; tentatively, D is TRBD1 (6 bases). The CDR3 extends over 15 amino acids. V was cut by 0 bases and J by 1 base, with 10 bases left in between. Per the germline V gene, CDR1 is SGDLS and CDR2 is YYNGEE. The CDR3 bases are TGTGCCAGCAGCGTAGAGGGCAGGGGGAACACTGAAGCTTTCTTT. Protein: CASSVEGRGNTEAFF.

V gene TRBV2 combines with J gene TRBJ1-5, with 9 nucleotides matching TRBD1. In germline, CDR1 is SNHLY, CDR2 FYNNEI. Losses at the gene ends were 6 bases for V and 5 bases for J; bases not matched to a gene: 2. The CDR3 contains 13 residues. CDR3 sequence (DNA): TGTGCCAGCAGGCGGACAGGGGATCAGCCCCAGCATTTT. Amino acids: CASRRTGDQPQHF.

This clone was counted once. V gene TRBV7-8 combines with J gene TRBJ2-7, with 7 bases that match TRBD2. CDR1 is SGHVS, CDR2 FQNEAQ, per germline. The CDR3 consists of 12 residues. Trimming cost V 5 bases and J 12 bases; bases outside gene matches: 10. CDR3 sequence (DNA): TGTGCCAGCAGCCTGAGACTAGCAACGGCGTACTTC. Residues: CASSLRLATAYF.